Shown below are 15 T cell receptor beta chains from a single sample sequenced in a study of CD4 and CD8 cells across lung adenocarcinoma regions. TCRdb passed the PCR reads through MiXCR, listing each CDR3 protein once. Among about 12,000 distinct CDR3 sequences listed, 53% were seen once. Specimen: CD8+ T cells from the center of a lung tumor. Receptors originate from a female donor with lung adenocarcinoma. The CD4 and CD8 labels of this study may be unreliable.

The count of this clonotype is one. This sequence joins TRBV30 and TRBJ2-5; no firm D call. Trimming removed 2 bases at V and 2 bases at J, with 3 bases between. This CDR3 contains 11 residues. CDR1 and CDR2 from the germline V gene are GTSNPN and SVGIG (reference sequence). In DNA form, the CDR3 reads TGTGCCTGGAGTTCACAAGAGACCCAGTACTTC. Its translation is CAWSSQETQYF. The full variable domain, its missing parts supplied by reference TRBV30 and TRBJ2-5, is SQTIHQWPATLVQPVGSPLSLECTVEGTSNPNLYWYRQAAGRGLQLLFYSVGIGQISSEVPQNLSASRPQDRQFILSSKKLLLSDSGFYLCAWSSQETQYFGPGTRLLVL.

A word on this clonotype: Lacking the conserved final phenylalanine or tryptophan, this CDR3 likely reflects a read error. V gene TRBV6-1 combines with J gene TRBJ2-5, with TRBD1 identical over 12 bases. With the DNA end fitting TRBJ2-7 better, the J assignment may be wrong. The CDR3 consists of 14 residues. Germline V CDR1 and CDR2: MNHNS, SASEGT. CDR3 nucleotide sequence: TGTGCCAGCAACCGGGACAGGGGGCGCTACGAGCAGTACTCC. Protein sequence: CASNRDRGRYEQYS.

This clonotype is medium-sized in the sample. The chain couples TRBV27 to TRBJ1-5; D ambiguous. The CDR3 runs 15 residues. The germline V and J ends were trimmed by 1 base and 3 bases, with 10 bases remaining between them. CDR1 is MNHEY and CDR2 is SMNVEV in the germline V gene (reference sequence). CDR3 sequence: CASSLWSGNNQPQHF. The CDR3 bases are TGTGCCAGCAGTTTATGGTCCGGCAACAATCAGCCCCAGCATTTT.

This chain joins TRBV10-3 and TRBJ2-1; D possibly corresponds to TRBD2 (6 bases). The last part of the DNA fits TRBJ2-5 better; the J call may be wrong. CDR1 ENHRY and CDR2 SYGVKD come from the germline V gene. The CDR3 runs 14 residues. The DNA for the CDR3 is TGTGCCATCAGTGAGGGGGGGATGCAGGAGACCCAGTACTTC. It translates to CAISEGGMQETQYF.

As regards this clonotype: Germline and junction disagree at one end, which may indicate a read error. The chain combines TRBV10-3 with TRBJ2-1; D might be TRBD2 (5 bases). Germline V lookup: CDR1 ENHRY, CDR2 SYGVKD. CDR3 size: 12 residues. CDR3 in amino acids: CAVTDSDNEQFF. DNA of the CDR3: TGTGCCGTCACGGACTCCGACAATGAGCAGTTCTTC.

CDR3 nucleotide sequence: TGTGCCAGCAGTGGAGGGGCCGATGAAGCTTTCTTT. Translation: CASSGGADEAFF. The chain recombines TRBV25-1 with TRBJ1-1, with D maybe TRBD1 (5 bases). From germline, CDR1 is MGHDK and CDR2 SYGVNS. The CDR3 has 12 residues. V shed 4 bases and J shed 7 bases, with 10 bases lying between them.

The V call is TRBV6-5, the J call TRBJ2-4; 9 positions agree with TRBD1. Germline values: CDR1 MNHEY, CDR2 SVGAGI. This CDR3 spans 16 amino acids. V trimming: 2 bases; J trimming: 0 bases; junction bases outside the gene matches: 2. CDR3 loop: CASSYRDREAKNIQYF. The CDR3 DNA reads TGTGCCAGCAGTTACCGGGACAGGGAAGCCAAAAACATTCAGTACTTC.

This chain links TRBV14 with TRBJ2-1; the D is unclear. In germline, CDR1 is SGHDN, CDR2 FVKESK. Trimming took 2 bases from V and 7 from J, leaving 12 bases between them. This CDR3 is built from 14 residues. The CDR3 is CASSQIVMGNEQFF. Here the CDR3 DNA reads TGTGCCAGCAGCCAAATCGTTATGGGGAATGAGCAGTTCTTC.

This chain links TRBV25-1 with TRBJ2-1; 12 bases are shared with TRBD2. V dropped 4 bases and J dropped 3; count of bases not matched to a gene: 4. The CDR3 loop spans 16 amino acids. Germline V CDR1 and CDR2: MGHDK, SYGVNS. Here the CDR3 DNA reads TGTGCCAGCAGTGGACTAGCGGGAGTGGGCTACAATGAGCAGTTCTTC. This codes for CASSGLAGVGYNEQFF.

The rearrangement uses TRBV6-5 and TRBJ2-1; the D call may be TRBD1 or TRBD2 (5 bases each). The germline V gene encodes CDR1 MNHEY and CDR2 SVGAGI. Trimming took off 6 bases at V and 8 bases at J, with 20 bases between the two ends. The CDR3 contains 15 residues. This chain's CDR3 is CASRFSGTSGDEQFF. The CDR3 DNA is TGTGCCAGCAGATTCTCCGGGACGAGCGGAGATGAGCAGTTCTTC.

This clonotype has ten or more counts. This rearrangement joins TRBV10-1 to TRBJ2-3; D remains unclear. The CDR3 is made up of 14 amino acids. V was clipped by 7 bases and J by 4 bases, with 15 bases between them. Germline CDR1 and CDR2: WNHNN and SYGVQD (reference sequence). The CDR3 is CASKVRQDPDTQYF. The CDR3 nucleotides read TGCGCCAGCAAGGTCAGGCAAGACCCAGATACGCAGTATTTT.

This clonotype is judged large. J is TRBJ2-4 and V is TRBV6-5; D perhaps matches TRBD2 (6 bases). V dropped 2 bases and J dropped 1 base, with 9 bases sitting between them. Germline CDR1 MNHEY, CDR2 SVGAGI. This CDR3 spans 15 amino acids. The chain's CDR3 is CASSYRSGAKNIQYF. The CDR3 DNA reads TGTGCCAGCAGTTACCGGAGCGGGGCCAAAAACATTCAGTACTTC.

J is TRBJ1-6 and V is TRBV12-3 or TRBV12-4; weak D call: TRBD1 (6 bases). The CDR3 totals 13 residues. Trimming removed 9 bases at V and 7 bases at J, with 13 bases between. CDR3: CASRRTENSPLHF. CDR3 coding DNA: TGTGCCAGTCGACGGACAGAGAATTCACCCCTCCACTTT.

The CDR3 protein is CATRGREGDEKLFF. As DNA, the CDR3 is TGTGCCACCAGGGGTAGGGAGGGAGATGAAAAACTGTTTTTT. The chain uses TRBV25-1 and TRBJ1-4; a weak D match, TRBD1 (6 bases). From germline, CDR1 is MGHDK and CDR2 SYGVNS. This CDR3 has 14 amino acids. Between the trimmed V and J ends, which lost 10 bases and 6 bases, there was a span of 18 bases.

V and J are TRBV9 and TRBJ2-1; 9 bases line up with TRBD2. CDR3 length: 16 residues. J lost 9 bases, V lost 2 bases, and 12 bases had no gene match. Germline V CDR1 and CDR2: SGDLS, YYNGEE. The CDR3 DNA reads TGTGCCAGCAGCGTTCTGGCGGGGGGGCCGGGGGGTGAGCAGTTCTTC. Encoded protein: CASSVLAGGPGGEQFF.